The T cell receptor (beta chain) described here comes from a study of control samples from healthy donors and cancer patients. The CDR3 extends over 12 amino acids. Trimming took 6 bases from V and 4 from J, leaving 9 bases between them. CDR1 and CDR2 from the germline V gene are MNHNY and SVGAGI (reference sequence). Data came from immunoSEQ multiplex PCR; TCRdb stores just in-frame clones and leaves some out. This sample has 95,000 to 100,000 clones, with roughly four fifths found just once. The sample holds one count of this clone. Material for sequencing was blood. The source is a man between 60 and 75 years old in good health. This chain links TRBV6-6 with TRBJ1-1; D possibly corresponds to TRBD1 (5 bases). The CDR3 region is CASRRGGTEAFF. The CDR3 nucleotides are TGTGCCAGCAGGAGGGGTGGCACTGAAGCTTTCTTT.